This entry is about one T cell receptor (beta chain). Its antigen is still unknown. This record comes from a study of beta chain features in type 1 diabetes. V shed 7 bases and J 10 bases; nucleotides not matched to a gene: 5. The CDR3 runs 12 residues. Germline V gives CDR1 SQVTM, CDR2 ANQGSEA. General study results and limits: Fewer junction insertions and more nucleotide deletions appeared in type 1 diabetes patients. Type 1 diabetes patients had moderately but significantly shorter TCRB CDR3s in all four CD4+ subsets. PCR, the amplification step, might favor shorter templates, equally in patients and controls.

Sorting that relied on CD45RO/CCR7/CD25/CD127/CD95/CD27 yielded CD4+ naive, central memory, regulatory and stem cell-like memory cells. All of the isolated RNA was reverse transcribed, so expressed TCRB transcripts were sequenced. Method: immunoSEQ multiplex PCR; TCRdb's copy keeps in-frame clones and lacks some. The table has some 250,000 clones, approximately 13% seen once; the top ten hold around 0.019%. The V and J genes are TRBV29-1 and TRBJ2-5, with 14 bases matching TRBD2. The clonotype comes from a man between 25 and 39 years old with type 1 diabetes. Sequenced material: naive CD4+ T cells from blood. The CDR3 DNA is TGCAGCGCCGGAGGGACTAGCGGGAGCCAGTACTTC. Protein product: CSAGGTSGSQYF.